This record looks at one TCR beta chain sequence and its context. The data were obtained in a study of blood T cell repertoires in COVID-19. Germline V CDR1 and CDR2: MNHNS, SASEGT. CDR3 size: 17 residues. V gave up 4 bases and J gave up 2 bases; unmatched junction bases: 6. The repertoire was sequenced with immunoSEQ multiplex PCR; TCRdb's copy has only in-frame clones and lacks some. The sample consists of some 190,000 clones, 84% of them appearing once. Sequences were obtained from peripheral blood. The sequence came from a woman in her seventies with active or convalescent COVID-19. The V gene is TRBV6-1, the J gene TRBJ1-6; 9 bases agree with TRBD1. This CDR3 reads CASSADRGRTYNSPLHF. In DNA form, the CDR3 reads TGTGCCAGCAGTGCGGACAGGGGAAGAACCTATAATTCACCCCTCCACTTT.